The sequence of this T cell receptor beta chain was determined in a study of patients and donors after allogeneic stem cell transplantation. The junction had 9 bases not matched to a gene; V was cut back by 6 bases and J by 7 bases. There are 14 residues in the CDR3. CDR1 ENHRY and CDR2 SYGVKD come from the germline V gene. TCRdb redid the calling of the RT-PCR reads with MiXCR, one entry per CDR3 protein. The sample shows 150,000 to 250,000 distinct CDR3 sequences, around 41% of them seen only once. This sequence originates from a human donor who was either an allogeneic HSCT recipient or a stem cell or donor lymphocyte infusion donor (not recorded which). It is not recorded whose cells these are; they may come from a transplant donor. Sequencing was done on a sample of blood, either unsorted or a sorted T cell fraction (not recorded which). This chain joins TRBV10-3 and TRBJ1-5, with 7 nucleotides matching TRBD1. CDR3 in DNA: TGTGCCATCAGGGGGACAGACGTCGCGCAGCCCCAGCATTTT. This codes for CAIRGTDVAQPQHF.